This section outlines one T cell receptor delta chain sequence together with its context. These data come from a study of gamma-delta chains in newborns, infants, children. Study as a whole: Innate gammadelta T cells reportedly expand polyclonally right after birth, driven by microbial exposure, per the title.

The CDR3 has 15 residues. CDR1 is GEAIGNYY, CDR2 EKD, per germline. V was pared by 3 bases and J by 3 bases, with 0 bases of the junction left unmatched. TCRdb re-processed the reads using CATT. The repertoire holds roughly 3,500 delta-chain clones, 1.5% to 2% seen once, with about 9.3% in the top ten. This chain uses TRDV2 with TRDJ3; 8 nucleotides align to TRDD3. Sequenced material: blood. The sequence was obtained from a child who was a newborn, infant or young child, either healthy, febrile or measles-vaccinated (not recorded which). The CDR3: CACDGGYWDTRQMFF. The DNA of the CDR3 is TGTGCCTGTGACGGGGGATACTGGGACACCCGACAGATGTTTTTC.